What follows describes a single T cell receptor beta chain. Its antigen is as yet unknown. The assay was immunoSEQ multiplex PCR, and TCRdb's table has in-frame clones only and misses some. Of 250,000 to 300,000 clones listed, over 75% are singletons. V shed 2 bases and J shed 4 bases, with 11 bases lying between them. Per germline, CDR1 MNHEY and CDR2 SMNVEV (reference sequence). The CDR3 contains 14 residues. The record originates from a study of Ad26.COV2.S vaccination and SARS-CoV-2 variants. Across the study: Once or twice, 56 days apart, Ad26.COV2.S was delivered intramuscularly. Whole-study results and caveats: The placebo group had lower spike-specific TCR breadth than the vaccine recipients did.

The treatment denotes: some 19 received Ad26.COV2.S at low or high dose, single or two shots; several received placebo; per-sample allocation not given. Vaccine and placebo recipients were sampled on day 63 after the first injection. Expressing Wuhan-strain SARS-CoV-2 spike, an Ad26 vector served as the vaccine. This receptor was obtained from a person aged 18-60 years who received the Ad26.COV2.S COVID-19 vaccine or a placebo. The genes are TRBV27 and TRBJ1-2; no firm D call. Material: peripheral blood, obtained in a trial of Ad26.COV2.S vaccine versus placebo. CDR3 bases: TGTGCCAGCAGTTTAAAGGTGCCTCTCTATGGCTACACCTTC. This codes for CASSLKVPLYGYTF.